This record looks at one T cell receptor beta chain sequence and its context. Its target is unknown. The data were obtained in a study of cytomegalovirus exposure and HLA in healthy donors. The CDR3 is made up of 13 amino acids. After removal of 7 bases from V and 7 bases from J, the junction contained 6 bases not matched to a gene. CDR1 is SNHLY and CDR2 is FYNNEI in the germline V gene. Study-level points and caveats: Donor immune exposure was known only as CMV serostatus.

PCR primers comprised 60 Vbeta and 13 Jbeta primers. The method was immunoSEQ multiplex PCR; TCRdb's version includes in-frame clones alone and lacks a portion of them. The sample contains approximately 150,000 clones, about three fifths of which appear only once. The chain joins TRBV2 to TRBJ2-7; 11 positions match TRBD1. The sequence derives from a woman aged 60-75 years in good health and CMV-seropositive. Input material: PBMCs. The CDR3 is CASNGQGAGEQYF. CDR3 in DNA: TGTGCCAGCAATGGACAGGGGGCGGGTGAGCAGTACTTC.